This TCR beta chain is drawn from a study of blood T cell repertoires in COVID-19. Clones were read by immunoSEQ multiplex PCR, and TCRdb kept only the in-frame ones, dropping some. This table holds roughly 84,000 clones, just under 80% found once. In germline, CDR1 is MNHNY, CDR2 SVGAGI (reference sequence). This CDR3 has 15 amino acids. V shed 6 bases, J shed 2 bases, and the junction held 7 bases outside the gene matches. Specimen: peripheral blood. This rearrangement joins TRBV6-6 to TRBJ2-7, with TRBD2 matching 10 bases. This clonotype was obtained from a man in his 60s with COVID-19, enrolled during active disease. The CDR3 DNA is TGTGCCAGCAGACTCACTAGCGGGACGGCCTACGAGCAGTACTTC. Its translation: CASRLTSGTAYEQYF.